Given below is one TCR beta chain in context. Its antigen remains unidentified. This entry is derived from a study of cytomegalovirus exposure and HLA in healthy donors. Findings of the study overall: The study put 150 to 200 TCR beta chains on its list as cytomegalovirus-associated. CMV antigen specificity of a few CMV-associated chains was confirmed in vitro.

The data were produced by immunoSEQ multiplex PCR, yet TCRdb's version contains in-frame clones alone and is incomplete. The table has tens of thousands of clones, 80% to 85% seen once; the top ten hold 12%. The CDR3 sequence is 16 residues long. Per the germline V gene, CDR1 is SGHDN and CDR2 is FVKESK. The ends lost 4 bases at V and 4 bases at J; junction bases unmatched: 6. The sequence derives from a woman aged 18 to 35 in good health and CMV-seropositive. Source material: PBMCs. V usage is TRBV14 and J usage is TRBJ2-2; 10 positions match TRBD1. This chain's CDR3 is CASSRRDRGGTGELFF. CDR3 DNA sequence: TGTGCCAGCAGCCGCAGGGACAGGGGAGGCACCGGGGAGCTGTTTTTT. The full variable domain, its missing parts supplied by reference TRBV14 and TRBJ2-2, is EAGVTQFPSHSVIEKGQTVTLRCDPISGHDNLYWYRRVMGKEIKFLLHFVKESKQDESGMPNNRFLAERTGGTYSTLKVQPAELEDSGVYFCASSRRDRGGTGELFFGEGSRLTVL.